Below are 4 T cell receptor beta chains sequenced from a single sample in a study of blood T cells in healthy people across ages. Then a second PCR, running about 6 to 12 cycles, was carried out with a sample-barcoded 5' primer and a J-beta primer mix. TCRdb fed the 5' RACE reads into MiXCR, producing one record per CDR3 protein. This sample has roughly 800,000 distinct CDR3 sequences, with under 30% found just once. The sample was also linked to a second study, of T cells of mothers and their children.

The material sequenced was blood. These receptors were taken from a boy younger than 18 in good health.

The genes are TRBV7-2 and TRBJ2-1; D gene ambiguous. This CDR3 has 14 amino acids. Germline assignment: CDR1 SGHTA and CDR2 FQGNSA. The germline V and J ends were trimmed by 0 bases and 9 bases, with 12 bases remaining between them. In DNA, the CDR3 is TGTGCCAGCAGCTTAGCTGGTCCGAACGCTGAGCAGTTCTTC. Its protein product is CASSLAGPNAEQFF.

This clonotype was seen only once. The CDR3 DNA reads as TGTGCCAGCAGCTCATCCGGTGGAGGCGTAAGGTCAAACACCATATATTTT. Its translation is CASSSSGGGVRSNTIYF. V and J are TRBV5-5 and TRBJ1-3; D ambiguous. This CDR3 spans 17 amino acids. Germline CDR1 reads SGHKS; CDR2 reads YYEKEE (reference sequence). V was pared by 3 bases and J by 6 bases, with 22 bases between.

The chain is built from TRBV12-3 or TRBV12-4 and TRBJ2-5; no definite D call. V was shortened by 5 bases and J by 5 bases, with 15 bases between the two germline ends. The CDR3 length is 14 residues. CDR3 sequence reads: CASSPDPLWETQYF. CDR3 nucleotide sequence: TGTGCCAGCAGTCCCGATCCCCTGTGGGAGACCCAGTACTTC.

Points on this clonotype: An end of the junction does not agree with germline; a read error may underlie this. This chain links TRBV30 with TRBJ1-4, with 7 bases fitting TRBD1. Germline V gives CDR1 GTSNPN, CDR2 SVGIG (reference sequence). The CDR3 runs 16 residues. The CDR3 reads CARSPQTGKTNEKLFF. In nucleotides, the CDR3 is TGTGCCCGGAGTCCTCAGACAGGGAAGACTAATGAAAAACTGTTTTTT.